This T cell receptor (beta chain) was found in a study of post-analysis software for immune sequencing data. Turning to the study itself: Relapsing-remitting, secondary progressive and progressive-relapsing multiple sclerosis were all included among the disease courses.

For this clonotype: The antigen is not known.

Regarding the study as a whole: Normalized Chao1 diversity in multiple sclerosis patients fell significantly below that of controls. There were five TRBV segments more frequent in patients than controls, and TRBV5-6, TRBV5-1 and TRBV20-1 were among them. F measure grouped same-batch samples tightly together.

Every TCR beta cDNA library bore unique molecular identifiers. A population of about 0.85 to 11 million T cells gave rise to roughly 0.5 million cDNA molecules. Each CDR3 protein gets one entry after TCRdb re-called the PCR reads with MiXCR. There are 500,000 to 600,000 distinct CDR3 sequences in the sample; 44% occur only once, and roughly 1.7% lies in the top ten. Trimming cost V 3 bases and J 0 bases, with 11 bases left between them. The CDR3 loop spans 14 amino acids. Germline V gene sequence: CDR1 DFQATT, CDR2 SNEGSKA (reference sequence). Source material: blood. The sequence came from a girl aged 5-17 years with multiple sclerosis. The chain joins TRBV20-1 to TRBJ1-1; D perhaps matches TRBD1 (5 bases). The CDR3 DNA reads TGCAGTGCTAGTTCCGGGGGGTTGAACACTGAAGCTTTCTTT. Protein: CSASSGGLNTEAFF.